These 22 T cell receptor beta chains were all obtained from the same sample, sequenced in a study of cytomegalovirus exposure and HLA in healthy donors. Assay used: immunoSEQ multiplex PCR; TCRdb lists only in-frame clones, some missing. The sample records hundreds of thousands of clones, about 83% being singletons. Sequences were obtained from PBMCs. The receptors derive from a man aged 18 to 30 in good health and CMV-seronegative.

V gene TRBV6-5 combines with J gene TRBJ1-2, with no clear D. This CDR3 has 13 amino acids. Germline CDR1 is MNHEY and CDR2 is SVGAGI. The ends were cut back, 0 bases at V and 3 bases at J, with 5 bases in the middle. The CDR3 spells CASSYSPYYGYTF. The CDR3 DNA is TGTGCCAGCAGTTACTCTCCATACTATGGCTACACCTTC.

The chain joins TRBV11-2 to TRBJ2-7, with D possibly matching TRBD2 (5 bases). V was trimmed by 5 bases and J by 3 bases, leaving 14 bases between them. The CDR3 spans 14 residues. Germline assignment: CDR1 SGHAT and CDR2 FQNNGV. Here the CDR3 DNA reads TGTGCCAGCAGCACCCGGGCCGGGATCTACGAGCAGTACTTC. As protein: CASSTRAGIYEQYF.

The CDR3 coding sequence is TGTGCCAGCAGCCCGTTCCGCGCTAGCGGGATTAGCACAGATACGCAGTATTTT. Translated, it gives CASSPFRASGISTDTQYF. V is TRBV5-4 and J is TRBJ2-3, with 9 bases lining up with TRBD2. The trim removed 4 bases at V and 0 bases at J, leaving 12 bases unmatched. There are 18 residues in the CDR3. Germline loops: CDR1 SGHNT, CDR2 YYREEE (reference sequence).

CDR3 residues: CASAFGGGYTDTQYF. The CDR3 region has the DNA TGTGCCAGCGCGTTTGGGGGAGGTTACACAGATACGCAGTATTTT. This rearrangement joins TRBV27 to TRBJ2-3; the D gene is possibly TRBD2 (6 bases). Germline V gene lookup returns CDR1 MNHEY and CDR2 SMNVEV (reference sequence). This CDR3 has 15 residues. V was trimmed by 8 bases and J by 2 bases, leaving 17 bases between them.

The chain is built from TRBV7-2 and TRBJ2-5; 11 bases align to TRBD2. From germline, CDR1 is SGHTA and CDR2 FQGNSA. The CDR3 length is 17 residues. V lost 5 bases to trimming and J lost 5 bases; unmatched junction nucleotides: 13. The CDR3 loop is CASSAGTSGPLGETQYF. The CDR3 nucleotides read TGTGCCAGCAGCGCCGGGACTAGCGGCCCACTTGGTGAGACCCAGTACTTC.

The chain carries TRBV2 and TRBJ2-4, with TRBD2 matching 8 bases. V shed 2 bases and J 3 bases; nucleotides not matched to a gene: 6. Looked up from germline, CDR1 is SNHLY and CDR2 is FYNNEI. The CDR3 runs to 16 residues. In DNA form, the CDR3 reads TGTGCCAGCAGTGAACCCGTAGCGGGGCACAAAAACATTCAGTACTTC. It encodes CASSEPVAGHKNIQYF.

The chain is built from TRBV18 and TRBJ2-1, with 8 bases fitting TRBD2. This CDR3 comprises 15 residues. The ends lost 5 bases at V and 7 bases at J; junction bases unmatched: 10. From germline, CDR1 is KGHSH and CDR2 LQKENI. Here the CDR3 DNA reads TGTGCCAGCTCAGTAGGACTAGCTAAAAAGAATGAGCAGTTCTTC. Translated, it gives CASSVGLAKKNEQFF.

V gene TRBV27 combines with J gene TRBJ1-6; D unresolved. Between the trimmed V and J ends, which lost 9 bases and 0 bases, there was a span of 9 bases. CDR1 and CDR2 from the germline V gene are MNHEY and SMNVEV (reference sequence). This CDR3 comprises 14 residues. CDR3 nucleotides: TGTGCCAGTACAGTGAGCTCCTATAATTCACCCCTCCACTTT. Translating it yields CASTVSSYNSPLHF.

The chain joins TRBV11-3 to TRBJ2-1; D is unclear. The V gene's germline CDR1 is SGHNT and CDR2 YENEEA. The CDR3 contains 13 residues. The V gene lost 5 bases and the J gene lost 5 bases, with 10 bases spanning the gap. CDR3 bases: TGTGCCAGCAGCGGGCCTTATGACAATGAGCAGTTCTTC. It yields the protein CASSGPYDNEQFF.

CDR3 nucleotides: TGTGCCTGGAGCCACAAGCCTGGGCCCTTAAGCAATCAGCCCCAGCATTTT. Translated: CAWSHKPGPLSNQPQHF. The chain couples TRBV30 to TRBJ1-5, with D unclear. This CDR3 has 17 residues. Trimming took off 3 bases at V and 1 base at J, with 19 bases between the two ends. Germline V CDR1 and CDR2: GTSNPN, SVGIG (reference sequence).

The chain couples TRBV28 to TRBJ2-7; the match to TRBD2 covers 9 bases. Germline lookup yields CDR1 MDHEN and CDR2 SYDVKM. Trimming took 5 bases from V and 6 from J; bases not matched to a gene: 5. The CDR3 contains 13 residues. The CDR3 sequence: CASSQRTSAEQYF. CDR3 DNA sequence: TGTGCCAGCAGTCAGCGGACTAGCGCCGAGCAGTACTTC.

V gene TRBV4-3 combines with J gene TRBJ2-7, with a weak D call TRBD1 (6 bases). The germline gives CDR1 LGHNA, CDR2 YSLEER. The CDR3 length is 15 residues. Trimming removed 1 base from V and 6 bases from J, with 16 bases in between. This CDR3 is CASSQGIQGHSEQYF. The DNA for the CDR3 is TGCGCCAGCAGCCAAGGTATTCAGGGGCATAGCGAGCAGTACTTC.

In its sample, this clone was seen once. The identical CDR3 is also encoded by other nucleotide sequences in the sample. The genes are TRBV28 and TRBJ1-2; D is undetermined. Germline loops: CDR1 MDHEN, CDR2 SYDVKM. The V end lost 2 bases, the J end lost 3 bases, and 4 bases lay between the germline ends. The CDR3 length is 12 residues. The CDR3 spells CASSLRDYGYTF. In DNA, the CDR3 is TGTGCCAGCAGTTTACGAGACTATGGCTACACCTTC.

The chain links TRBV7-9 to TRBJ1-1; D might be TRBD1 (5 bases). The CDR3 spans 15 residues. Germline-derived CDR1 and CDR2 are SEHNR and FQNEAQ (reference sequence). The ends were cut back, 4 bases at V and 1 base at J, with 13 bases in the middle. This CDR3 is CASSSRGLPNTEAFF. The CDR3, as DNA: TGTGCCAGCAGCTCCCGGGGACTTCCGAACACTGAAGCTTTCTTT.

The chain has TRBV27 and TRBJ2-3, with TRBD2 as a possible D gene (6 bases). CDR1 and CDR2 (germline): MNHEY, SMNVEV (reference sequence). There are 17 residues in the CDR3. V was pared by 3 bases and J by 2 bases, with 18 bases between. This CDR3 is CASSFLGTAGFTDTQYF. The DNA of the CDR3 is TGTGCCAGCAGTTTCCTGGGAACCGCGGGGTTCACAGATACGCAGTATTTT.

J is TRBJ2-1 and V is TRBV29-1, with 9 bases matching TRBD2. CDR1 and CDR2 from the germline V gene are SQVTM and ANQGSEA. There are 12 residues in the CDR3. V dropped 8 bases and J dropped 6; count of bases not matched to a gene: 5. The CDR3 DNA is TGCAGCTTCGGGACTAGCATCAATGAGCAGTTCTTC. It yields the protein CSFGTSINEQFF.

The chain recombines TRBV19 with TRBJ1-1; D not resolved. Trimming left V 1 base short and J 1 base short, with 7 bases between. The V gene's germline CDR1 is LNHDA and CDR2 SQIVND (reference sequence). The CDR3 loop spans 14 amino acids. The CDR3 coding sequence is TGTGCCAGTAGTATAGGCCCGGGGAACACTGAAGCTTTCTTT. Its translation: CASSIGPGNTEAFF. Combining the CDR3 with reference TRBV19 and TRBJ1-1 gives the whole variable domain DGGITQSPKYLFRKEGQNVTLSCEQNLNHDAMYWYRQDPGQGLRLIYYSQIVNDFQKGDIAEGYSVSREKKESFPLTVTSAQKNPTAFYLCASSIGPGNTEAFFGQGTRLTVV.

The rearrangement uses TRBV6-6 and TRBJ2-3; a possible D gene is TRBD2 (6 bases). Trimming removed 4 bases from V and 9 bases from J, with 14 bases in between. This CDR3 contains 13 residues. Germline assignment: CDR1 MNHNY and CDR2 SVGAGI (reference sequence). The CDR3 DNA reads as TGTGCCAGCAGTTCCGTGGCCGCGGGGACGCAGTATTTT. Protein product: CASSSVAAGTQYF.

This clone was seen a single time. V usage is TRBV15 and J usage is TRBJ1-5; 8 bases match TRBD1. The germline CDR1 and CDR2 sequences are LNHNV and YYDKDF (reference sequence). This CDR3 comprises 15 residues. V shed 3 bases and J 6 bases; nucleotides not matched to a gene: 7. The CDR3 DNA sequence: TGTGCCACCAGCAGGGAAAGGACAGGGCTTCAGCCCCAGCATTTT. This encodes CATSRERTGLQPQHF.

There are a few counts of this clone. This chain links TRBV11-2 with TRBJ2-7; TRBD1 might be the D (7 bases). Germline CDR1 reads SGHAT; CDR2 reads FQNNGV. V was clipped by 0 bases and J by 10 bases, with 13 bases between them. This CDR3 has 13 residues. CDR3 loop: CASSLEEGAAQYF. The CDR3 DNA reads TGTGCCAGCAGCTTAGAGGAGGGGGCGGCACAGTACTTC.

The J gene is TRBJ2-1, the V gene TRBV4-3, with 11 bases matching TRBD1. CDR3 length equals 15 residues. The V gene end was trimmed by 4 bases and the J gene end by 5 bases; junction bases not matched to a gene: 4. Germline V lookup: CDR1 LGHNA, CDR2 YSLEER. In nucleotides, the CDR3 is TGCGCCAGCAGCCCCGGACAGGGGGCTAACAATGAGCAGTTCTTC. This sequence encodes CASSPGQGANNEQFF.

The chain employs TRBV5-1 and TRBJ1-1, with no clear D. V was clipped by 0 bases and J by 4 bases, with 10 bases between them. Germline-derived CDR1 and CDR2 are SGHRS and YFSETQ. The length of the CDR3 is 14 residues. CDR3 protein: CASSLVAQATEAFF. The CDR3 nucleotides are TGCGCCAGCAGCTTGGTGGCGCAGGCCACTGAAGCTTTCTTT.